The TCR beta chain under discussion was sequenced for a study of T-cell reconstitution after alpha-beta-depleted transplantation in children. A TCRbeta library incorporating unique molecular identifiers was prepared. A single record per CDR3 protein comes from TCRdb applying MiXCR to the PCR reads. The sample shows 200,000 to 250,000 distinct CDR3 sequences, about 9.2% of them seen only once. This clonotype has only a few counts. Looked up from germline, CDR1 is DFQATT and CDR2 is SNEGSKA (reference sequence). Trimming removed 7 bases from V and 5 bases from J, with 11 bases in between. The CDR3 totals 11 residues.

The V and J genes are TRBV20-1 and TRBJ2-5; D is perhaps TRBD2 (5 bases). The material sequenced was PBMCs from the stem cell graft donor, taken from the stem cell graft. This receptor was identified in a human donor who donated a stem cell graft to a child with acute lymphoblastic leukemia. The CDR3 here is CSGLAHETQYF. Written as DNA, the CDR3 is TGCAGTGGGTTAGCGCACGAGACCCAGTACTTC.